The 8 T cell receptor beta chains given below trace back to one sample, sequenced in a study of blood T cell repertoires in COVID-19. The method was immunoSEQ multiplex PCR; TCRdb's version includes in-frame clones alone and lacks a portion of them. Among some 340,000 clones, 85% to 95% were seen once, and the ten largest hold roughly 3.6%. Sequenced sample: PBMCs or T cells enriched from blood (not recorded which). Receptors originate from a woman younger than 45 who had been exposed to COVID-19.

The chain has TRBV28 and TRBJ2-3, with 8 bases aligning to TRBD1. CDR3 size: 19 residues. Germline values: CDR1 MDHEN, CDR2 SYDVKM. J was trimmed by 2 bases and V by 4 bases; bases with no gene match: 17. The CDR3 nucleotides read TGTGCCAGCAGTTCCCTCATCCCCAGACAGGGGCGGATCACAGATACGCAGTATTTT. Amino acids: CASSSLIPRQGRITDTQYF.

The genes are TRBV6-4 and TRBJ1-1, with a tentative D call TRBD1 (5 bases). V was shortened by 6 bases and J by 7 bases, with 21 bases between the two germline ends. CDR1 MRHNA and CDR2 SNTAGT come from the germline V gene. The CDR3 is 15 amino acids. This CDR3 reads CASRLLQGSSLEAFF. The DNA of the CDR3 is TGTGCCAGCAGACTTCTTCAGGGATCCTCCCTTGAAGCTTTCTTT.

The chain couples TRBV5-3 to TRBJ1-1; unclear D gene. TRBV5-3 is noted as an ORF with a role that remains uncertain. V lost 1 base and J lost 1, with 8 bases in between. The length of the CDR3 is 14 residues. The CDR3 DNA is TGTGCCAGAAGCTTGTGTGCGGGGAACACTGAAGCTTTCTTT. Amino acid sequence: CARSLCAGNTEAFF.

This rearrangement joins TRBV12-5 to TRBJ2-1; 11 bases are shared with TRBD2. Germline V gene sequence: CDR1 LGHNT, CDR2 FRNRAP. The trim removed 5 bases at V and 0 bases at J, leaving 6 bases unmatched. This CDR3 is built from 17 residues. The CDR3 reads CASGALAGGFSYNEQFF. CDR3 nucleotide sequence: TGTGCTAGTGGTGCCCTAGCGGGGGGCTTCTCCTACAATGAGCAGTTCTTC.

The gene calls are TRBV19 and TRBJ1-1; D is unclear. Germline CDR1 is LNHDA and CDR2 is SQIVND (reference sequence). The V gene lost 3 bases and the J gene lost 1 base, with 12 bases spanning the gap. The CDR3 has 15 residues. CDR3 loop: CASSISRIGNTEAFF. The CDR3 nucleotides read TGTGCCAGTAGTATTTCCAGGATCGGGAACACTGAAGCTTTCTTT. Supplemented by reference TRBV19 and TRBJ1-1, the full variable domain reads DGGITQSPKYLFRKEGQNVTLSCEQNLNHDAMYWYRQDPGQGLRLIYYSQIVNDFQKGDIAEGYSVSREKKESFPLTVTSAQKNPTAFYLCASSISRIGNTEAFFGQGTRLTVV.

This chain uses TRBV5-6 with TRBJ1-1; the match to TRBD1 covers 7 bases. J gave up 0 bases and V 4 bases, and 6 bases lay outside the gene matches. Germline V gene sequence: CDR1 SGHDT, CDR2 YYEEEE. The CDR3 contains 15 residues. In DNA, the CDR3 is TGTGCCAGCAGCATTGGGACAGTCATGAACACTGAAGCTTTCTTT. This codes for CASSIGTVMNTEAFF.

This sequence joins TRBV5-6 and TRBJ1-2; 7 positions agree with TRBD1. This CDR3 comprises 14 residues. The germline CDR1 and CDR2 sequences are SGHDT and YYEEEE. V gave up 3 bases and J gave up 2 bases; unmatched junction bases: 4. CDR3 bases: TGTGCCAGCAGCTCTCCACAGGGGAACTATGGCTACACCTTC. Translating it yields CASSSPQGNYGYTF.

The chain is built from TRBV7-9 and TRBJ1-2; D is perhaps TRBD1 (6 bases). The germline V gene encodes CDR1 SEHNR and CDR2 FQNEAQ (reference sequence). V lost 5 bases and J 7 bases, leaving 20 bases between the germline ends. The CDR3 has 15 residues. The CDR3 nucleotides read TGTGCCAGCAGCCTGAGTAACAGGGCATTCAGTGGCTACACCTTC. The encoded protein is CASSLSNRAFSGYTF.